These T cell receptor beta chains were read from a single sample in a study of shared clonotypes between healthy human individuals. Profiled with immunoSEQ multiplex PCR; TCRdb holds only in-frame clones, not every one. The sample contains some 1,400,000 clones, about 96% of which appear only once. Material: naive CD4+ T cells sorted from blood. The receptors were gathered from a man under 40 in good health. CDR3s include the opening cysteine and the closing phenylalanine or tryptophan. A D gene is named only where the DNA matches it firmly. Size values are once, few and many counts, or a class for expanded clones, and some rows have none.

len: 14
abundance: .
v_gene: TRBV11-2
j_gene: TRBJ2-3
d_gene: .
CDR3aa: CASSDGGATDTQYF
CDR3nt: TGTGCCAGCAGCGACGGGGGAGCGACAGATACGCAGTATTTT

len: 16
abundance: .
v_gene: TRBV7-2
j_gene: TRBJ2-3
d_gene: TRBD2
CDR3aa: CASSLAGLASGDTQYF
CDR3nt: TGTGCCAGCAGCTTAGCTGGACTAGCCTCGGGAGATACGCAGTATTTT

len: 14
abundance: .
v_gene: TRBV5-1
j_gene: TRBJ1-5
d_gene: TRBD1
CDR3aa: CASSPGTGDQPQHF
CDR3nt: TGCGCCAGCAGCCCGGGGACAGGGGATCAGCCCCAGCATTTT

len: 14
abundance: .
v_gene: TRBV19
j_gene: TRBJ2-1
d_gene: TRBD1
CDR3aa: CASKPGQTNNEQFF
CDR3nt: TGTGCCAGTAAACCGGGACAGACAAACAATGAGCAGTTCTTC

len: 14
abundance: once
v_gene: TRBV6-1
j_gene: TRBJ2-5
d_gene: TRBD2
CDR3aa: CASSEGEGWVTQYF
CDR3nt: TGTGCCAGCAGTGAGGGGGAGGGATGGGTGACCCAGTACTTC

len: 17
abundance: .
v_gene: TRBV29-1
j_gene: TRBJ2-5
d_gene: TRBD2
CDR3aa: CSVDPLLAGGRLVTQYF
CDR3nt: TGCAGCGTTGATCCCCTACTAGCGGGAGGGAGACTGGTGACCCAGTACTTC

len: 12
abundance: .
v_gene: TRBV25-1
j_gene: TRBJ1-4
d_gene: TRBD1
CDR3aa: CASSVGQGKLFF
CDR3nt: TGTGCCAGCAGTGTAGGACAGGGAAAACTGTTTTTT

len: 15
abundance: .
v_gene: TRBV19
j_gene: TRBJ2-7
d_gene: TRBD1
CDR3aa: CASSIAQGASYEQYF
CDR3nt: TGTGCCAGTAGTATCGCCCAGGGGGCCTCCTACGAGCAGTACTTC

len: 16
abundance: .
v_gene: TRBV6-5
j_gene: TRBJ2-5
d_gene: TRBD1
CDR3aa: CASSYSTGWVQETQYF
CDR3nt: TGTGCCAGCAGTTATTCGACAGGGTGGGTCCAAGAGACCCAGTACTTC

len: 13
abundance: .
v_gene: TRBV19
j_gene: TRBJ1-2
d_gene: .
CDR3aa: CASSTQAIYGYTF
CDR3nt: TGTGCCAGTAGTACCCAGGCCATCTATGGCTACACCTTC

len: 15
abundance: .
v_gene: TRBV5-1
j_gene: TRBJ2-1
d_gene: .
CDR3aa: CASSLYSGSNNEQFF
CDR3nt: TGCGCCAGCAGCTTGTATTCGGGCAGTAACAATGAGCAGTTCTTC

len: 14
abundance: .
v_gene: TRBV5-1
j_gene: TRBJ2-1
d_gene: .
CDR3aa: CASSLSLIYNEQFF
CDR3nt: TGCGCCAGCAGCTTAAGCCTTATCTACAATGAGCAGTTCTTC

len: 16
abundance: .
v_gene: TRBV6-5
j_gene: TRBJ2-7
d_gene: .
CDR3aa: CASSYNSGNLPYEQYF
CDR3nt: TGTGCCAGCAGTTACAATTCGGGAAACCTTCCCTACGAGCAGTACTTC

len: 14
abundance: once
v_gene: TRBV11-2
j_gene: TRBJ2-7
d_gene: .
CDR3aa: CASSLGTHLYEQYF
CDR3nt: TGTGCCAGCAGCTTAGGGACCCACCTTTACGAGCAGTACTTC

len: 17
abundance: .
v_gene: TRBV5-1
j_gene: TRBJ2-4
d_gene: .
CDR3aa: CASSLGSLEIKRNIQYF
CDR3nt: TGCGCCAGCAGCTTGGGGAGTTTGGAAATCAAAAGGAACATTCAGTACTTC

len: 13
abundance: .
v_gene: TRBV10-3
j_gene: TRBJ1-5
d_gene: .
CDR3aa: CAISDFTDQPQHF
CDR3nt: TGTGCCATCAGTGACTTCACGGATCAGCCCCAGCATTTT

len: 16
abundance: .
v_gene: TRBV19
j_gene: TRBJ2-1
d_gene: TRBD2
CDR3aa: CASSTRTSGIYNEQFF
CDR3nt: TGTGCCAGTAGTACCAGGACTAGCGGGATATACAATGAGCAGTTCTTC

len: 13
abundance: .
v_gene: TRBV18
j_gene: TRBJ2-7
d_gene: TRBD1
CDR3aa: CASSEGQHSEQYF
CDR3nt: TGTGCCAGCTCCGAGGGACAGCACAGCGAGCAGTACTTC

len: 14
abundance: .
v_gene: TRBV4-2
j_gene: TRBJ2-7
d_gene: .
CDR3aa: CASSQRGMLYEQYF
CDR3nt: TGTGCCAGCAGCCAAAGGGGGATGCTCTACGAGCAGTACTTC

len: 11
abundance: .
v_gene: TRBV28
j_gene: TRBJ1-4
d_gene: .
CDR3aa: CASSPKRNLFF
CDR3nt: TGTGCCAGCAGTCCTAAGCGTAATCTGTTTTTT

len: 14
abundance: .
v_gene: TRBV7-2
j_gene: TRBJ2-3
d_gene: .
CDR3aa: CASSYDSSTDTQYF
CDR3nt: TGTGCCAGCAGCTACGACAGCAGCACAGATACGCAGTATTTT

len: 14
abundance: .
v_gene: TRBV19
j_gene: TRBJ1-2
d_gene: TRBD1
CDR3aa: CASSAGTDGYGYTF
CDR3nt: TGTGCCAGTAGTGCTGGGACAGACGGCTATGGCTACACCTTC

len: 15
abundance: few
v_gene: TRBV4-3
j_gene: TRBJ2-7
d_gene: .
CDR3aa: CASSQESRGFYEQYF
CDR3nt: TGCGCCAGCAGCCAAGAATCGCGCGGGTTCTACGAGCAGTACTTC

len: 14
abundance: .
v_gene: TRBV2
j_gene: TRBJ2-7
d_gene: TRBD1
CDR3aa: CASSQGDSVDEWYF
CDR3nt: TGTGCCAGCAGCCAGGGGGACAGTGTCGACGAATGGTACTTC

len: 14
abundance: .
v_gene: TRBV7-9
j_gene: TRBJ2-7
d_gene: .
CDR3aa: CASSLAASYYEQYF
CDR3nt: TGTGCCAGCAGCTTGGCAGCCTCCTACTACGAGCAGTACTTC

len: 12
abundance: .
v_gene: TRBV12-5
j_gene: TRBJ2-3
d_gene: .
CDR3aa: CASGINPDTQYF
CDR3nt: TGTGCTAGTGGTATAAATCCAGATACGCAGTATTTT

len: 15
abundance: once
v_gene: TRBV11-2
j_gene: TRBJ2-5
d_gene: .
CDR3aa: CASSLESGYQETQYF
CDR3nt: TGTGCCAGCAGCCTTGAGAGCGGGTACCAAGAGACCCAGTACTTC

len: 12
abundance: .
v_gene: TRBV29-1
j_gene: TRBJ2-7
d_gene: .
CDR3aa: CSVEGPDYEQYF
CDR3nt: TGCAGCGTTGAAGGTCCAGACTACGAGCAGTACTTC

len: 15
abundance: .
v_gene: TRBV10-2
j_gene: TRBJ1-1
d_gene: .
CDR3aa: CASRGRLVGTAEAFF
CDR3nt: TGCGCCAGCAGGGGTCGTTTAGTAGGGACGGCTGAAGCTTTCTTT

len: 16
abundance: .
v_gene: TRBV7-9
j_gene: TRBJ1-3
d_gene: .
CDR3aa: CASSLRRGSSGNTIYF
CDR3nt: TGTGCCAGCAGCCTACGCAGAGGGAGCTCTGGAAACACCATATATTTT

len: 14
abundance: .
v_gene: TRBV7-3
j_gene: TRBJ1-1
d_gene: .
CDR3aa: CASRHSALASEAFF
CDR3nt: TGTGCCAGCAGGCACAGCGCGCTCGCTTCTGAAGCTTTCTTT

len: 12
abundance: .
v_gene: TRBV5-1
j_gene: TRBJ2-2
d_gene: .
CDR3aa: CASESGPGELFF
CDR3nt: TGCGCCAGCGAATCCGGACCCGGGGAGCTGTTTTTT

len: 15
abundance: .
v_gene: TRBV5-5
j_gene: TRBJ2-1
d_gene: TRBD2
CDR3aa: CASSLGLAVYNEQFF
CDR3nt: TGTGCCAGCAGCTTGGGACTAGCGGTCTACAATGAGCAGTTCTTC

len: 18
abundance: .
v_gene: TRBV11-2
j_gene: TRBJ2-2
d_gene: TRBD2
CDR3aa: CASSLFLAGFRNTGELFF
CDR3nt: TGTGCCAGCAGCTTATTTCTAGCGGGATTCAGGAACACCGGGGAGCTGTTTTTT

len: 15
abundance: .
v_gene: TRBV5-5
j_gene: TRBJ2-3
d_gene: TRBD1
CDR3aa: CASSLGQGGTDTQYF
CDR3nt: TGTGCCAGCAGCTTGGGACAGGGCGGCACAGATACGCAGTATTTT

len: 14
abundance: .
v_gene: TRBV5-4
j_gene: TRBJ2-1
d_gene: .
CDR3aa: CASSLGQETNEQFF
CDR3nt: TGTGCCAGCAGCTTGGGGCAGGAGACCAATGAGCAGTTCTTC

len: 14
abundance: .
v_gene: TRBV7-2
j_gene: TRBJ1-1
d_gene: .
CDR3aa: CASNLGTAYTEAFF
CDR3nt: TGTGCCAGCAACCTTGGGACGGCTTACACTGAAGCTTTCTTT

len: 17
abundance: .
v_gene: TRBV7-8
j_gene: TRBJ2-7
d_gene: TRBD1
CDR3aa: CASSPPRPDREAYEQYF
CDR3nt: TGTGCCAGCAGCCCTCCAAGACCGGACAGGGAGGCCTACGAGCAGTACTTC

len: 17
abundance: .
v_gene: TRBV7-2
j_gene: TRBJ2-7
d_gene: TRBD2
CDR3aa: CASSLRLAGVPSYEQYF
CDR3nt: TGTGCCAGCAGCTTACGACTAGCGGGAGTCCCTTCCTACGAGCAGTACTTC

len: 14
abundance: once
v_gene: TRBV18
j_gene: TRBJ2-4
d_gene: .
CDR3aa: CASSPRQPQNIQYF
CDR3nt: TGTGCCAGCTCACCAAGACAGCCCCAGAACATTCAGTACTTC

len: 15
abundance: .
v_gene: TRBV7-2
j_gene: TRBJ2-3
d_gene: TRBD2
CDR3aa: CASSLRLAGADTQYF
CDR3nt: TGTGCCAGCAGCTTACGACTAGCGGGAGCAGATACGCAGTATTTT

len: 18
abundance: .
v_gene: TRBV6-1
j_gene: TRBJ2-3
d_gene: .
CDR3aa: CASSALVGASYVPDTQYF
CDR3nt: TGTGCCAGCAGTGCTCTAGTCGGGGCCTCCTACGTCCCGGATACGCAGTATTTT

len: 11
abundance: .
v_gene: TRBV28
j_gene: TRBJ1-4
d_gene: .
CDR3aa: CASRELMKLFF
CDR3nt: TGTGCCAGCAGGGAGTTAATGAAACTGTTTTTT

len: 22
abundance: .
v_gene: TRBV10-3
j_gene: TRBJ1-3
d_gene: .
CDR3aa: CAISESLGRRGENLFSGNTIYF
CDR3nt: TGTGCCATCAGTGAGTCGTTGGGCCGCCGGGGCGAAAACCTATTCTCTGGAAACACCATATATTTT

len: 16
abundance: .
v_gene: TRBV4-3
j_gene: TRBJ2-7
d_gene: TRBD2
CDR3aa: CASSLIGREPSYEQYF
CDR3nt: TGCGCCAGCAGCCTCATTGGGCGGGAGCCCTCCTACGAGCAGTACTTC

len: 14
abundance: once
v_gene: TRBV5-8
j_gene: TRBJ1-3
d_gene: .
CDR3aa: CASSLTGTGNTIYF
CDR3nt: TGTGCCAGCAGCCTCACGGGCACTGGAAACACCATATATTTT

len: 14
abundance: .
v_gene: TRBV6-5
j_gene: TRBJ1-1
d_gene: TRBD1
CDR3aa: CASNRDRLDTEAFF
CDR3nt: TGTGCCAGCAACCGGGACAGGTTGGACACTGAAGCTTTCTTT

len: 14
abundance: .
v_gene: TRBV11-2
j_gene: TRBJ2-7
d_gene: .
CDR3aa: CASSSLQGRNEQYF
CDR3nt: TGTGCCAGCAGCTCGCTACAGGGAAGAAACGAGCAGTACTTC

len: 15
abundance: .
v_gene: TRBV6-1
j_gene: TRBJ2-1
d_gene: TRBD1
CDR3aa: CASSAGTGGRNEQFF
CDR3nt: TGTGCCAGCAGTGCGGGGACAGGGGGCAGGAATGAGCAGTTCTTC